These 13 T cell receptor beta chains were sequenced from one sample in a study of shared clonotypes between healthy human individuals. Produced via immunoSEQ multiplex PCR; TCRdb's table is partial and in-frame only. The sample lists about 230,000 clones, 50% to 75% occurring once. The sample was memory CD4+ T cells sorted from blood. Subset here: CD45RA-negative fraction. The receptors shown here come from a man between 25 and 39 years old in good health.

The chain is built from TRBV18 and TRBJ1-5; unclear D gene. Per germline, CDR1 KGHSH and CDR2 LQKENI. The CDR3 consists of 13 residues. The germline V and J ends were trimmed by 5 bases and 1 base, with 6 bases remaining between them. CDR3 sequence (DNA): TGTGCCAGCTCAAGACAAAGCAATCAGCCCCAGCATTTT. Amino acids: CASSRQSNQPQHF.

J is TRBJ2-1 and V is TRBV11-2, with a weak D call TRBD2 (6 bases). Trimming shortened V by 4 bases and J by 0 bases, and 10 bases separated the two germline ends. The CDR3 has 15 residues. The germline V gene encodes CDR1 SGHAT and CDR2 FQNNGV. CDR3 loop: CASSSLAVSYNEQFF. The CDR3 DNA is TGTGCCAGCAGCTCTTTAGCGGTCTCCTACAATGAGCAGTTCTTC.

The V gene is TRBV4-2, the J gene TRBJ2-3; possibly TRBD2 for D (5 bases). Germline V gene data show CDR1 as LGHNA and CDR2 as YNFKEQ. The V and J ends lost 4 bases and 4 bases respectively, with 9 bases between them. The CDR3 runs 13 residues. The CDR3 here is CASSPDGADTQYF. The CDR3 nucleotides read TGTGCCAGCAGCCCGGACGGGGCAGATACGCAGTATTTT.

There are a few counts of this clone. Other DNA variants within this sample encode the same CDR3. The chain carries TRBV11-2 and TRBJ2-5; either TRBD1 or TRBD2 may fit D (5 bases each). Germline lookup yields CDR1 SGHAT and CDR2 FQNNGV. V was shortened by 2 bases and J by 4 bases, with 8 bases between the two germline ends. The CDR3 is made up of 13 amino acids. The chain's CDR3 is CASSLPGAETQYF. CDR3 nucleotides: TGTGCCAGCAGCTTACCCGGGGCAGAGACCCAGTACTTC.

The table lists this clone with a few counts. V and J are TRBV27 and TRBJ2-1; TRBD2 might be the D (6 bases). The CDR3 has 14 amino acids. Trimming removed 6 bases at V and 9 bases at J, with 18 bases between. The germline V gene has CDR1 MNHEY and CDR2 SMNVEV (reference sequence). CDR3 in amino acids: CASRTTSGAPEQFF. CDR3 in DNA: TGTGCCAGCAGGACTACGTCGGGAGCCCCTGAGCAGTTCTTC.

This clone was counted a few times. The chain is built from TRBV19 and TRBJ2-5, with TRBD2 as a possible D gene (5 bases). Deletions cut 3 bases from V and 0 bases from J, with 11 bases between. CDR3 size: 15 residues. Per germline, CDR1 LNHDA and CDR2 SQIVND (reference sequence). In nucleotides, the CDR3 is TGTGCCAGTAGTATCGGTATGGACTACCAAGAGACCCAGTACTTC. Its translation is CASSIGMDYQETQYF.

This rearrangement joins TRBV28 to TRBJ2-7, with 11 bases matching TRBD2. V lost 7 bases, J lost 3 bases, and 5 bases stayed unmatched. CDR3 length: 14 residues. CDR1 and CDR2 from the germline V gene are MDHEN and SYDVKM. The CDR3 sequence is CASKPGTSGYEQYF. The CDR3 DNA reads as TGTGCCAGCAAACCCGGGACTAGCGGCTACGAGCAGTACTTC.

This chain connects TRBV6-5 to TRBJ2-7; D possibly corresponds to TRBD2 (6 bases). The length of the CDR3 is 16 residues. V shed 4 bases and J shed 7 bases, with 23 bases lying between them. Germline CDR1 and CDR2: MNHEY and SVGAGI. The CDR3 DNA reads TGTGCCAGCAGTTTTAAACCGGGACTCGGGTTGGGGGAGCAGTACTTC. It yields the protein CASSFKPGLGLGEQYF.

The chain has TRBV11-3 and TRBJ2-7; 7 bases are a match to TRBD1. The CDR3 spans 14 residues. Germline CDR1 and CDR2: SGHNT and YENEEA. The V gene end was trimmed by 1 base and the J gene end by 2 bases; junction bases not matched to a gene: 2. This chain's CDR3 is CASSLGTGPYEQYF. CDR3 in DNA: TGTGCCAGCAGCTTAGGGACAGGCCCCTACGAGCAGTACTTC.

This chain links TRBV7-2 with TRBJ2-7; D unresolved. CDR3 length equals 16 residues. Germline values: CDR1 SGHTA, CDR2 FQGNSA. V lost 1 base and J lost 0, with 13 bases in between. The CDR3 loop is CASSLVGGGSSYEQYF. The DNA for the CDR3 is TGTGCCAGCAGCTTAGTCGGCGGTGGAAGCTCCTACGAGCAGTACTTC. Based on the CDR3 plus reference TRBV7-2 and TRBJ2-7, the full variable domain is GAGVSQSPSNKVTEKGKDVELRCDPISGHTALYWYRQSLGQGLEFLIYFQGNSAPDKSGLPSDRFSAERTGGSVSTLTIQRTQQEDSAVYLCASSLVGGGSSYEQYFGPGTRLTVT.

This clone was seen a single time. The rearrangement links TRBV10-3 to TRBJ1-5; D not certain. The V gene's germline CDR1 is ENHRY and CDR2 SYGVKD. The CDR3 is 14 residues long. V lost 1 base, J lost 4 bases, and 8 bases lay in between. Here the CDR3 reads CAISELPVNQPQHF. The CDR3, as DNA: TGTGCCATCAGTGAGTTGCCGGTAAATCAGCCCCAGCATTTT.

V is TRBV30 and J is TRBJ2-5; maybe TRBD1 (6 bases). CDR1 is GTSNPN, CDR2 SVGIG, per germline (reference sequence). Between the trimmed V and J ends, which lost 1 base and 11 bases, there was a span of 11 bases. CDR3 length: 11 amino acids. The CDR3 nucleotides are TGTGCCTGGAGTGGAGGGGGACATCAGTACTTC. The encoded protein is CAWSGGGHQYF.

The chain links TRBV4-3 to TRBJ2-6; perhaps TRBD1 as D (5 bases). V was pared by 1 base and J by 2 bases, with 6 bases between. This CDR3 has 15 residues. Germline V gene sequence: CDR1 LGHNA, CDR2 YSLEER. DNA for the CDR3: TGCGCCAGCAGCCAAGGACAGACTGGGGCCAACGTCCTGACTTTC. As protein: CASSQGQTGANVLTF.